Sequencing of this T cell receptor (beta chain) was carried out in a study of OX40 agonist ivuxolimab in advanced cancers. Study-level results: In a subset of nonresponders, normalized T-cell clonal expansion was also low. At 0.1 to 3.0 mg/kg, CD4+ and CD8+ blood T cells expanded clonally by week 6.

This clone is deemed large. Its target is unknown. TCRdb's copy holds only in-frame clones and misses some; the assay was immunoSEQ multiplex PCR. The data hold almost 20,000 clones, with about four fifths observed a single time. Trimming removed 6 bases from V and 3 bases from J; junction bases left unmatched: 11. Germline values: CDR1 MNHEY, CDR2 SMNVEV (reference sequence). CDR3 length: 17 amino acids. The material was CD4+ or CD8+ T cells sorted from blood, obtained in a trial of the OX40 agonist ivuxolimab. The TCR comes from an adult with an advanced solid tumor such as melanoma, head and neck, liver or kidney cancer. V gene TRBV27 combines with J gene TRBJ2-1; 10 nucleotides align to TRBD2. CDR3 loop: CASSQTGSSGSYNEQFF. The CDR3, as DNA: TGTGCCAGCAGCCAAACAGGGTCTAGCGGGAGCTACAATGAGCAGTTCTTC.